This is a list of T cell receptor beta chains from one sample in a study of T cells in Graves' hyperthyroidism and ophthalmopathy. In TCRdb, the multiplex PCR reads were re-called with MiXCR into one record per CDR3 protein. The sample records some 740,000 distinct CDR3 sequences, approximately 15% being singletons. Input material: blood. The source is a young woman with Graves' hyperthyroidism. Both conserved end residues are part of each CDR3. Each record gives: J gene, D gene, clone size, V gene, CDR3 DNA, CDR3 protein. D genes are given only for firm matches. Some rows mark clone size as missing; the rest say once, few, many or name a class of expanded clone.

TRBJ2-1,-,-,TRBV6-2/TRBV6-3,TGTGCCAGCAGCCCTCAGGGCCACAATGAGCAGTTCTTC,CASSPQGHNEQFF
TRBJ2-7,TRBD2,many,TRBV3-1,TGTGCCAGCAGCCAGCAGCTAGCGGGAAGCGAGCAGTACTTC,CASSQQLAGSEQYF
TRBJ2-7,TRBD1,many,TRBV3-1,TGTGCCAGCAGCCAAGATGGGGGGACAGGCTACGAGCAGTACTTC,CASSQDGGTGYEQYF
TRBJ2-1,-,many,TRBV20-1,TGCAGTGCGGTAAGCTCCTACAATGAGCAGTTCTTC,CSAVSSYNEQFF
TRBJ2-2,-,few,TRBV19,TGTGCCAGTAGTGCACACCGGGACGGCTACATCCGAACCGGGGAGCTGTTTTTT,CASSAHRDGYIRTGELFF
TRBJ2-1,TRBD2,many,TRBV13,TGTGCCAGCAGTACCGGGAGGTACTACAATGAGCAGTTCTTC,CASSTGRYYNEQFF
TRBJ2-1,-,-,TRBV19,TGTGCCAGTAGTATTCGGCGGGACTTAGCCTACAATGAGCAGTTCTTC,CASSIRRDLAYNEQFF
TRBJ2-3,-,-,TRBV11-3,TGTGCCAACAGCCCTTGGGGATTCGGGCGGGATACGCAGTATTTT,CANSPWGFGRDTQYF
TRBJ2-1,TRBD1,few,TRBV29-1,TGCAGCGTTTCAAGCTACGGGCAGGGGGCGAGTGAGCAGTTCTTC,CSVSSYGQGASEQFF
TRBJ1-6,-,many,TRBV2,TGTGCCAGCAGAAACAGGGTTTCACCCCTCCACTTT,CASRNRVSPLHF
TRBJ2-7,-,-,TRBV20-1,TGCAGTGCTAGATCGGGTGACAGGTTCCCCTACGAGCAGTACTTC,CSARSGDRFPYEQYF
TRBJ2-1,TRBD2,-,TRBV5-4,TGTGCCAGCAGCCTCCCCGGGACTAGCAACAATGAGCAGTTCTTC,CASSLPGTSNNEQFF
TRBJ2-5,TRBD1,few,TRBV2,TGTGCCAGCAGGCGACAGGGAAGTGAGACCCAGTACTTC,CASRRQGSETQYF
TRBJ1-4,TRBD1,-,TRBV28,TGTGCCAGCAGTTGGACAGGGGAGGAAAAACTGTTTTTT,CASSWTGEEKLFF
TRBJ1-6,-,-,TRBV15,TGTGCCACCAGCACGGGAAGGGATTCACCCCTCCACTTT,CATSTGRDSPLHF
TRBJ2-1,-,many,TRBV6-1,TGTGCCAGCAGTCCGGACGGTGGCTCCTACAATGAGCAGTTCTTC,CASSPDGGSYNEQFF
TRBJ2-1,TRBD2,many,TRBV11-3,TGTGCCAGCAGCGCCCGACTAGCGGAAATTTCCTCCTACAATGAGCAGTTCTTC,CASSARLAEISSYNEQFF
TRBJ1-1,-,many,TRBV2,TGTGCCAGCGTGCGGGGGCAGGTCTCATTCGGAGCTTTCTTT,CASVRGQVSFGAFF
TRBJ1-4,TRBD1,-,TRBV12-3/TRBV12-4,TGTGCCAGCAGTTCCCCGGGACAGCCGGGAGAAAAACTGTTTTTT,CASSSPGQPGEKLFF
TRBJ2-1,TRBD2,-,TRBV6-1,TGTGCCAGCAGTCCCCTGGGGTCCGGGACTATGACTTCTGAGCAGTTCTTC,CASSPLGSGTMTSEQFF
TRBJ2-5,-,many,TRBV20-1,TGCAGTGCTAGTCCCGCGGGCCTCGAGACCCAGTACTTC,CSASPAGLETQYF
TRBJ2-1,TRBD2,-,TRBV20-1,TGCAGTGCCCTCAGCGGGACCAACAATGAGCAGTTCTTC,CSALSGTNNEQFF
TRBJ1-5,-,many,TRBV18,TGTGCCAGCTCACCACAGGGTGGGGTGCAGCCCCAGCATTTT,CASSPQGGVQPQHF
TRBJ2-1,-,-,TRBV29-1,TGCAGCGTTCCGGGAGAGGGGGATGAGCAGTTCTTC,CSVPGEGDEQFF
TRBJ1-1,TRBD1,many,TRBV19,TGTGCCAGTAAGCCGGGACAGGGGAACACTGAAGCTTTCTTT,CASKPGQGNTEAFF
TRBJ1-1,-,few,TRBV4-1,TGCGCCAGCAGCCAGAGTTGGGCGGATTTGAACACTGAAGCTTTCTTT,CASSQSWADLNTEAFF
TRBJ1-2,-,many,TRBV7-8,TGTGCCAGCAGCTTAGGTGGGACTCCCGTACTCGGGGGCTACACCTTC,CASSLGGTPVLGGYTF
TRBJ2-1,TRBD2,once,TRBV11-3,TGTGCCAGCAGCTTAGTTGTGGGACTAGCGGGAGTAAGGTCCTACAATGAGCAGTTCTTC,CASSLVVGLAGVRSYNEQFF
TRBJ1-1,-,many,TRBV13,TGTGCCAGCAGCTTAGGGGTTTACGACACTGAAGCTTTCTTT,CASSLGVYDTEAFF
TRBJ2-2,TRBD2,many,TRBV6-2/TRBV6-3,TGTGCCAGCATTTGGAGCGGGAGGGGAAGCACCGGGGAGCTGTTTTTT,CASIWSGRGSTGELFF
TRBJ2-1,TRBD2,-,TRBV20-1,TGCAGTGCCGGGGGACTAGTGTACAATGAGCAGTTCTTC,CSAGGLVYNEQFF
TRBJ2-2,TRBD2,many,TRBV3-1,TGTGCCAGCAGCCATGATAGCGGGCGCGACACCGGGGAGCTGTTTTTT,CASSHDSGRDTGELFF
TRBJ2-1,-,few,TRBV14,TGTGCCAGCAGCCAACGGGACCACAATGAGCAGTTCTTC,CASSQRDHNEQFF
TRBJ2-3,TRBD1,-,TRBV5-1,TGCGCCAGCAGCCCGGGGACAGGGGGAGATACGCAGTATTTT,CASSPGTGGDTQYF
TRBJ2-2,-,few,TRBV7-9,TGTGCCAGCGGAGGACGGAGACAAATGAACACCGGGGAGCTGTTTTTT,CASGGRRQMNTGELFF
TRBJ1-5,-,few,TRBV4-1,TGCGCCAGCAGCCCCCCCCGTGGGCAGCCCCAGCATTTT,CASSPPRGQPQHF
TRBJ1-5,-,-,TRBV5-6,TGTGCCAGCTTCCCTGCCGACAGGCCCCTTAGCAATCAGCCCCAGCATTTT,CASFPADRPLSNQPQHF
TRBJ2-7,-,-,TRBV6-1,TGTGCCAGCAGGCAGGGATGGACCTACGAGCAGTACTTC,CASRQGWTYEQYF
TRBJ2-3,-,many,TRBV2,TGTGCCAGCGGGACTCCTCCCTATACGCAGTATTTT,CASGTPPYTQYF
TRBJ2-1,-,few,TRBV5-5,TGTGCCAGCAGCTTGCGGGTAGGGTACACGGGCAATGAGCAGTTCTTC,CASSLRVGYTGNEQFF
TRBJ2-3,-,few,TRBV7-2,TGTGCCAGCAGCTTAGAGCCCACTATAAGGGGGACAGATACGCAGTATTTT,CASSLEPTIRGTDTQYF
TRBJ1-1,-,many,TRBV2,TGTGCCAGCAGTGAAACCCCGAGGAACACTGAAGCTTTCTTT,CASSETPRNTEAFF
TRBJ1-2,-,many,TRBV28,TGTGCCAGCAGTTCTTTGACAGCTCTGTCCTCCTATGGCTACACCTTC,CASSSLTALSSYGYTF
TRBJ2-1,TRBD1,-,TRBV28,TGTGCCAGCAGTTTAATAGGGACAGGGGTGGCCGCGTGGTTCTTC,CASSLIGTGVAAWFF
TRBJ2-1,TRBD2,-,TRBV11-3,TGTGCCAGCAGCTTAGTGGTAGCGGGAGTAAATGAGCAGTTCTTC,CASSLVVAGVNEQFF
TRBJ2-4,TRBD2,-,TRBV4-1,TGCGCCAGCAGGAACACCCTAGCGGAAAACATTCAGTACTTC,CASRNTLAENIQYF
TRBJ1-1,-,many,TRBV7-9,TGTGCCAGCAACAGAGGTGACACTGAAGCTTTCTTT,CASNRGDTEAFF
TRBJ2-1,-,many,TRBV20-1,TGCAGTGCAAAACACGGGACGGCCAACTCCTACAATGAGCAGTTCTTC,CSAKHGTANSYNEQFF
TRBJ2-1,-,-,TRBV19,TGTGCCACCAGGACACGCGGGTACAATGAGCAGTTCTTC,CATRTRGYNEQFF
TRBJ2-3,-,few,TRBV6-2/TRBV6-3,TGTGCCAGCAGTTACCCACTAGTGGGGTCTACGGAGTATTTT,CASSYPLVGSTEYF
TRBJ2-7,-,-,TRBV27,TGTGCCAGCAGTCACTTCGGAAGCGGAACACGCTACTACGAGCAGTACTTC,CASSHFGSGTRYYEQYF
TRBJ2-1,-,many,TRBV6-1,TGTGCCAGCAGTGAAACACCAGGGGGGGAGGGGAACAATGAGCAGTTCTTC,CASSETPGGEGNNEQFF
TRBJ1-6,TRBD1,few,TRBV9,TGTGCCAGCAGCCCTACCACAGGGGGCGGTTCACCCCTCCACTTT,CASSPTTGGGSPLHF
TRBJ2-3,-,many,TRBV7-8,TGTGCCAGCAGCTCGGACGACTCGACCTCCACAGATACGCAGTATTTT,CASSSDDSTSTDTQYF
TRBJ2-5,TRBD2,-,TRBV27,TGTGCCAGCAGGCCGGGACTAGCGGAGACCCAGTACTTC,CASRPGLAETQYF
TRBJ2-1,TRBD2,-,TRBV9,TGTGCCAGCAGCGTCAGAACTAGCGGGAGTCTTGAGCAGTTCTTC,CASSVRTSGSLEQFF
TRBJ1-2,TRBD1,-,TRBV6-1,TGTGCCAGCAGCCCAGCTCGGGGACAGTCGGGGAACTATGGCTACACCTTC,CASSPARGQSGNYGYTF
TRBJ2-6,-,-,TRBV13,TGTGCCAGCCTACCCCGGGGGTACTCTGGGGCCAACGTCCTGACTTTC,CASLPRGYSGANVLTF
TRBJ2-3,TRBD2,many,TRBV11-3,TGTGCCAGCAGCTCCCCTGCGGCGGGAGCCACAGATACGCAGTATTTT,CASSSPAAGATDTQYF